These T cell receptor beta chains were read from a single sample in a study of CDR3 diversity in severe acne. TCRdb used MiXCR to reprocess the PCR reads, holding one entry per CDR3 protein. The profile covers 85,000 to 120,000 distinct CDR3 sequences, with under 60% appearing a single time and 9.5% to 15% taken by the ten largest. Sequenced sample: blood. These receptors were obtained from a male donor with acne. The CDR3 runs from the conserved cysteine through the conserved F or W. Fields, in order: D gene, V gene, clone size, CDR3 length, J gene, CDR3 DNA, CDR3 protein. D genes are given only for firm matches. A row's size may be missing; if present it is once, few, many or a size class.

d_call: TRBD2; v_call: TRBV10-2; clone_size: .; cdr3_length: 15; j_call: TRBJ2-2; cdr3_nt: TGCGCCAGCAGCCAGGACATGCGGGAGTCCGGGGAGCTGTTTTTT; cdr3_aa: CASSQDMRESGELFF
d_call: .; v_call: TRBV7-8; clone_size: many; cdr3_length: 15; j_call: TRBJ2-2; cdr3_nt: TGTGCCAGCAGACAACGACTAGACACCACCGGGGAGCTGTTTTTT; cdr3_aa: CASRQRLDTTGELFF
d_call: TRBD2; v_call: TRBV19; clone_size: many; cdr3_length: 15; j_call: TRBJ2-3; cdr3_nt: TGTGCCAGTAGTATGCTAGCGGGAGGTTTGGATACGCAGTATTTT; cdr3_aa: CASSMLAGGLDTQYF
d_call: .; v_call: TRBV5-6; clone_size: once; cdr3_length: 14; j_call: TRBJ1-2; cdr3_nt: TGTGCCAGCAGCATGGGCAGATCTAGCTATGGCTACACCTTC; cdr3_aa: CASSMGRSSYGYTF
d_call: .; v_call: TRBV15; clone_size: once; cdr3_length: 15; j_call: TRBJ2-3; cdr3_nt: TGTGCCACCAGCAGGGGAGGACAGGGCACAGATACGCAGTATTTT; cdr3_aa: CATSRGGQGTDTQYF
d_call: .; v_call: TRBV7-8; clone_size: many; cdr3_length: 14; j_call: TRBJ2-2; cdr3_nt: TGTGCCAGCAGCTTGCGGACGACTGCCGGGGAGCTGTTTTTT; cdr3_aa: CASSLRTTAGELFF
d_call: .; v_call: TRBV11-1; clone_size: many; cdr3_length: 14; j_call: TRBJ2-5; cdr3_nt: TGTGCCAGCAGCTTATCGGACTTGCAAGAGACCCAGTACTTC; cdr3_aa: CASSLSDLQETQYF
d_call: TRBD1; v_call: TRBV11-2; clone_size: many; cdr3_length: 14; j_call: TRBJ2-1; cdr3_nt: TGTGCCAGCAGCTACCGGGACAGGGTAATTGAGCAGTTCTTC; cdr3_aa: CASSYRDRVIEQFF
d_call: .; v_call: TRBV5-6; clone_size: many; cdr3_length: 15; j_call: TRBJ1-1; cdr3_nt: TGTGCCAGCAGCACGAACAGGTTGGGGGACACTGAAGCTTTCTTT; cdr3_aa: CASSTNRLGDTEAFF
d_call: TRBD1; v_call: TRBV29-1; clone_size: few; cdr3_length: 13; j_call: TRBJ2-5; cdr3_nt: TGCAGCGTTGTGGGACAGGGGGCTGAGACCCAGTACTTC; cdr3_aa: CSVVGQGAETQYF
d_call: .; v_call: TRBV16; clone_size: .; cdr3_length: 14; j_call: TRBJ2-2; cdr3_nt: TGTGCCAGCAGTACAGGGATTTGGACCGGGGAGCTGTTTTTT; cdr3_aa: CASSTGIWTGELFF
d_call: TRBD2; v_call: TRBV11-2; clone_size: .; cdr3_length: 17; j_call: TRBJ2-2; cdr3_nt: TGTGCCAGCAGCATACGTGGTGGCGGGAGGGCCCCCGGGGAGCTGTTTTTT; cdr3_aa: CASSIRGGGRAPGELFF
d_call: TRBD2; v_call: TRBV11-2; clone_size: .; cdr3_length: 12; j_call: TRBJ2-7; cdr3_nt: TGTGCCAGCACTAGCGGGAGAGGCGAGCAGTACTTC; cdr3_aa: CASTSGRGEQYF
d_call: .; v_call: TRBV2; clone_size: many; cdr3_length: 14; j_call: TRBJ2-3; cdr3_nt: TGTGCCGCCTTAGAGGGACTCCTCACAGATACGCAGTATTTT; cdr3_aa: CAALEGLLTDTQYF
d_call: TRBD1; v_call: TRBV7-2; clone_size: few; cdr3_length: 14; j_call: TRBJ2-1; cdr3_nt: TGTGCCAGCAGTTTAAGGACAGGGGGCAATGAGCAGTTCTTC; cdr3_aa: CASSLRTGGNEQFF
d_call: TRBD2; v_call: TRBV20-1; clone_size: .; cdr3_length: 16; j_call: TRBJ2-1; cdr3_nt: TGCAGTGCTTTTCGGACTAGCGGGAGCTCCTACAATGAGCAGTTCTTC; cdr3_aa: CSAFRTSGSSYNEQFF
d_call: .; v_call: TRBV11-2; clone_size: many; cdr3_length: 15; j_call: TRBJ2-3; cdr3_nt: TGTGCCAGCAGCTCAATCCGGGGGAGTGGAAATACGCAGTATTTT; cdr3_aa: CASSSIRGSGNTQYF
d_call: TRBD2; v_call: TRBV7-9; clone_size: .; cdr3_length: 16; j_call: TRBJ2-3; cdr3_nt: TGTGCCAGCAGCCAAGACGGGCTAGCGGTCACAGATACGCAGTATTTT; cdr3_aa: CASSQDGLAVTDTQYF
d_call: .; v_call: TRBV5-8; clone_size: many; cdr3_length: 15; j_call: TRBJ2-1; cdr3_nt: TGTGCCAGCAGCTTGGTGAGGGGCGTTGTGGGTGAGCAGTTCTTC; cdr3_aa: CASSLVRGVVGEQFF
d_call: .; v_call: TRBV7-9; clone_size: .; cdr3_length: 15; j_call: TRBJ1-1; cdr3_nt: TGCGCCAGCAGCCTATGGTTCAAGTCGAACACTGAAGCTTTCTTT; cdr3_aa: CASSLWFKSNTEAFF
d_call: .; v_call: TRBV11-3; clone_size: .; cdr3_length: 15; j_call: TRBJ2-1; cdr3_nt: TGTGCCAGCAGCTTAGGAGGGGCGGGGCAAGGTGAGCAGTTCTTC; cdr3_aa: CASSLGGAGQGEQFF
d_call: TRBD2; v_call: TRBV10-3; clone_size: .; cdr3_length: 15; j_call: TRBJ2-7; cdr3_nt: TGTGCCAGCAGTGAAGCTAGCGGTGGGTCCTACGAGCAGTACTTC; cdr3_aa: CASSEASGGSYEQYF
d_call: TRBD2; v_call: TRBV6-5; clone_size: few; cdr3_length: 17; j_call: TRBJ2-1; cdr3_nt: TGTGCCAGCAGTTATCGCGGGAGGGCTGGGGATTACAATGAGCAGTTCTTC; cdr3_aa: CASSYRGRAGDYNEQFF
d_call: TRBD1; v_call: TRBV5-1; clone_size: many; cdr3_length: 16; j_call: TRBJ1-2; cdr3_nt: TGCGCCAGCAGCCTGGCAGGGGGGAACCTAGACTATGGCTACACCTTC; cdr3_aa: CASSLAGGNLDYGYTF
d_call: .; v_call: TRBV7-2; clone_size: .; cdr3_length: 12; j_call: TRBJ2-7; cdr3_nt: TGTGCCAGCACCCCTGGGGGCGGTGAGCAGTACTTC; cdr3_aa: CASTPGGGEQYF
d_call: .; v_call: TRBV6-6; clone_size: .; cdr3_length: 14; j_call: TRBJ2-5; cdr3_nt: TGTGCCAGCAGTTGCTCGACTCGGGGGGAGACCCAGTACTTC; cdr3_aa: CASSCSTRGETQYF
d_call: .; v_call: TRBV7-2; clone_size: medium-sized; cdr3_length: 14; j_call: TRBJ2-5; cdr3_nt: TGTGCCAGCAGCGCCAGAGGGTCCCAAGAGACCCAGTACTTC; cdr3_aa: CASSARGSQETQYF
d_call: .; v_call: TRBV7-4; clone_size: .; cdr3_length: 11; j_call: TRBJ1-1; cdr3_nt: TGTGCCAGCACCATAAACACTGAAGCTTTCTTT; cdr3_aa: CASTINTEAFF
d_call: TRBD2; v_call: TRBV4-1; clone_size: many; cdr3_length: 13; j_call: TRBJ2-3; cdr3_nt: TGCGCCAGCAGCCTGGGACTAGTGGAAACGCAGTATTTT; cdr3_aa: CASSLGLVETQYF
d_call: TRBD1; v_call: TRBV20-1; clone_size: few; cdr3_length: 13; j_call: TRBJ2-7; cdr3_nt: TGCAGTGCGCCGAGGGACAGCTTCTCCGAGCAGTACTTC; cdr3_aa: CSAPRDSFSEQYF
d_call: .; v_call: TRBV29-1; clone_size: many; cdr3_length: 11; j_call: TRBJ1-2; cdr3_nt: TGCAGCGTTACGGATAACTATGGCTACACCTTC; cdr3_aa: CSVTDNYGYTF
d_call: .; v_call: TRBV7-6; clone_size: .; cdr3_length: 13; j_call: TRBJ1-1; cdr3_nt: TGTGCCAGCAGTTGGGGCTTGAACACTGAAGCTTTCTTT; cdr3_aa: CASSWGLNTEAFF
d_call: TRBD2; v_call: TRBV10-1; clone_size: few; cdr3_length: 17; j_call: TRBJ2-7; cdr3_nt: TGCGCCGGCAGTGAAGATGAGGGACTAGCGGGGGACTACGAGCAGTACTTC; cdr3_aa: CAGSEDEGLAGDYEQYF
d_call: .; v_call: TRBV10-3; clone_size: few; cdr3_length: 16; j_call: TRBJ1-6; cdr3_nt: TGTGCCATCAGTGACCGGGAGCCCCTGAGGAATTCACCCCTCCACTTT; cdr3_aa: CAISDREPLRNSPLHF
d_call: TRBD2; v_call: TRBV7-9; clone_size: .; cdr3_length: 16; j_call: TRBJ2-7; cdr3_nt: TGTGCCAGCAGTTCCGGACTAGCGGAAAGCTCCTACGAGCAGTACTTC; cdr3_aa: CASSSGLAESSYEQYF
d_call: TRBD1; v_call: TRBV13; clone_size: .; cdr3_length: 14; j_call: TRBJ1-1; cdr3_nt: TGTGCCAGCCTCCGGGACAGGGGGCGTACTGAAGCTTTCTTT; cdr3_aa: CASLRDRGRTEAFF
d_call: TRBD2; v_call: TRBV20-1; clone_size: many; cdr3_length: 14; j_call: TRBJ2-3; cdr3_nt: TGCAGTGCCCTCGGGCGGGGGGGCGCAGATACGCAGTATTTT; cdr3_aa: CSALGRGGADTQYF
d_call: TRBD2; v_call: TRBV24-1; clone_size: .; cdr3_length: 13; j_call: TRBJ2-7; cdr3_nt: TGTGCCACCAGTGATTTCGGGGGGTCCGAGCAGTACTTC; cdr3_aa: CATSDFGGSEQYF
d_call: TRBD2; v_call: TRBV9; clone_size: .; cdr3_length: 18; j_call: TRBJ2-5; cdr3_nt: TGTGCCAGCAGCGGATTGACTAGCGGGAGGGCAGGGCAAGAGACCCAGTACTTC; cdr3_aa: CASSGLTSGRAGQETQYF
d_call: TRBD1; v_call: TRBV5-1; clone_size: many; cdr3_length: 19; j_call: TRBJ1-3; cdr3_nt: TGCGCCAGCAGCTTGGAAGGGGGTCGGGACAGGTGGTCTGGAAACACCATATATTTT; cdr3_aa: CASSLEGGRDRWSGNTIYF
d_call: TRBD2; v_call: TRBV20-1; clone_size: .; cdr3_length: 14; j_call: TRBJ2-7; cdr3_nt: TGCAGTGCTATGGTTCGCGGGAGCACCAACGAGCAGTACTTC; cdr3_aa: CSAMVRGSTNEQYF
d_call: TRBD2; v_call: TRBV9; clone_size: .; cdr3_length: 17; j_call: TRBJ2-5; cdr3_nt: TGTGCCAGCAGCGTAGGGACTAGCGGGAGTCTATGGGAGACCCAGTACTTC; cdr3_aa: CASSVGTSGSLWETQYF
d_call: .; v_call: TRBV28; clone_size: many; cdr3_length: 13; j_call: TRBJ2-5; cdr3_nt: TGTGCCAGTAACAACGAGGGACCCGGGACCCAGTACTTC; cdr3_aa: CASNNEGPGTQYF
d_call: TRBD2; v_call: TRBV15; clone_size: .; cdr3_length: 15; j_call: TRBJ2-7; cdr3_nt: TGTGCCACCAGCAGAGGATTAGCGGGAGCCCACGAGCAGTACTTC; cdr3_aa: CATSRGLAGAHEQYF
d_call: TRBD1; v_call: TRBV20-1; clone_size: medium-sized; cdr3_length: 14; j_call: TRBJ2-7; cdr3_nt: TGCAGTGCTACCGACAGGGGGCCTCGTGGGGAGCAGTACTTC; cdr3_aa: CSATDRGPRGEQYF
d_call: .; v_call: TRBV2; clone_size: many; cdr3_length: 15; j_call: TRBJ2-5; cdr3_nt: TGTGCCAGCGGAGGGGGTAGCTCCCTCGGACCCACCCAGTACTTC; cdr3_aa: CASGGGSSLGPTQYF
d_call: TRBD2; v_call: TRBV7-6; clone_size: .; cdr3_length: 16; j_call: TRBJ2-3; cdr3_nt: TGTGCCAGCAGCACCGGACTAGCGGGATGGGCAGATACGCAGTATTTT; cdr3_aa: CASSTGLAGWADTQYF
d_call: .; v_call: TRBV28; clone_size: few; cdr3_length: 14; j_call: TRBJ1-2; cdr3_nt: TGTGCCAGCAGTTTACTTCCAGGAGTCTATGGCTACACCTTC; cdr3_aa: CASSLLPGVYGYTF